This section outlines one TCR beta chain sequence together with its context. This entry belongs to a study of response to subunit inactivated influenza vaccine. MiXCR, run by TCRdb on the RT-PCR reads, gives a single entry per CDR3 protein. The sample records 450,000 to 700,000 distinct CDR3 sequences, 13% to 15% being singletons. V was pared by 5 bases and J by 0 bases, with 13 bases of the junction left unmatched. CDR3 size: 18 residues. Per the germline V gene, CDR1 is SGHAT and CDR2 is FQNNGV. The source material was PBMCs from blood, sampled roughly 12 days after vaccination. The genes are TRBV11-2 and TRBJ1-3, with TRBD1 identical over 7 bases. The origin of this receptor is a man aged 45-60 years who received an inactivated influenza vaccine. CDR3 region: CASSARGRDSGSGNTIYF. In DNA form, the CDR3 reads TGTGCCAGCAGCGCTAGGGGCCGGGACAGCGGCTCTGGAAACACCATATATTTT.